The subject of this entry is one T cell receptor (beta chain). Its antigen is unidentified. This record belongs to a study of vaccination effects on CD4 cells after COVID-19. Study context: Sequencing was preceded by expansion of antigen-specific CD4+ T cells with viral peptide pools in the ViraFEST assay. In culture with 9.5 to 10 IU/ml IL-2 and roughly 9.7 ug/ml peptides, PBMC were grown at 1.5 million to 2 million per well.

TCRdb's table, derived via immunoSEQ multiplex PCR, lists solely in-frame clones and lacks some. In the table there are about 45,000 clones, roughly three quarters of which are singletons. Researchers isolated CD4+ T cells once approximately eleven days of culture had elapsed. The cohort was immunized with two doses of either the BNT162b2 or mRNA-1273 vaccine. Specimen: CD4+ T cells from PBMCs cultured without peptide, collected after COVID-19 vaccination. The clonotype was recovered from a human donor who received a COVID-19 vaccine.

CDR3 residues: CASSLQGPDGELFF. CDR3 DNA sequence: TGTGCCAGCAGCTTACAGGGACCGGACGGGGAGCTGTTTTTT. The rearrangement joins TRBV5-6 to TRBJ2-2; maybe TRBD1 (6 bases). Per germline, CDR1 SGHDT and CDR2 YYEEEE. The CDR3 is 14 residues long. The ends were cut back, 2 bases at V and 7 bases at J, with 12 bases in the middle.